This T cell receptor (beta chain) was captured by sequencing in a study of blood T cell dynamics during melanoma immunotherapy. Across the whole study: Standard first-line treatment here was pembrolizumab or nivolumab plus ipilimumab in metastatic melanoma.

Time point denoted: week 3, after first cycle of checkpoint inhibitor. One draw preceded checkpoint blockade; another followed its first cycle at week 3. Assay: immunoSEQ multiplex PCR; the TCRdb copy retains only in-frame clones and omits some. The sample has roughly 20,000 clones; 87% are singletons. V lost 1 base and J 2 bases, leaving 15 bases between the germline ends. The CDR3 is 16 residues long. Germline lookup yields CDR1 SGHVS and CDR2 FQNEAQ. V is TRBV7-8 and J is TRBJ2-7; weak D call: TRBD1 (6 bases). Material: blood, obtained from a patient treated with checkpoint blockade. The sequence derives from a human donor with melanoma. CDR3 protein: CASSLVPGGLTYEQYF. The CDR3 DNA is TGTGCCAGCAGCTTAGTTCCTGGGGGCCTTACCTACGAGCAGTACTTC.